Below, 29 T cell receptor beta chains from the same sample are listed, as sequenced in a study of shared clonotypes between healthy human individuals (TCRdb year 2020). Libraries were built with the immunoSEQ multiplex PCR assay. TCRdb re-hosts the immuneACCESS table, in-frame sequences only. Its copies lack some clones; in the studies checked, an unresolved V gene accounts for under half of them, and the cause for the rest is not known. For this sample there are millions of clones; approximately 93% appear just once. The top ten clones comprise 0.35% to 0.5% of the sample. The specimen sequenced was naive CD4+ T cells from PBMCs. This specimen's cell subset or site label, interpreted: CD45RA+ positively selected. The receptors originated from a man aged 18-30 years in good health. Some clones in this sample may be carry-over from other donors' samples.

This clone was observed a handful of times. Other DNA sequences from this sample encode an identical CDR3 as well. This chain joins TRBV10-3 and TRBJ1-5; unclear D gene. Germline loops: CDR1 ENHRY, CDR2 SYGVKD. This CDR3 is 13 amino acids long. The V and J ends lost 2 bases and 4 bases respectively, with 6 bases between them. This CDR3 reads CAISERGNQPQHF. CDR3 sequence (DNA): TGTGCCATCAGTGAGAGAGGGAATCAGCCCCAGCATTTT.

V gene TRBV4-3 combines with J gene TRBJ2-3; D is perhaps TRBD2 (6 bases). V was clipped by 1 base and J by 2 bases, with 16 bases between them. This CDR3 has 17 residues. The germline V gene encodes CDR1 LGHNA and CDR2 YSLEER. The chain's CDR3 is CASSQAPGERITDTQYF. Here the CDR3 DNA reads TGCGCCAGCAGCCAAGCCCCGGGGGAGCGGATCACAGATACGCAGTATTTT.

This clone was seen just once. V usage is TRBV28 and J usage is TRBJ2-3; D is tentatively TRBD1 or TRBD2 (6 bases each). The CDR3 sequence is 15 residues long. The V gene's germline CDR1 is MDHEN and CDR2 SYDVKM. Trimming removed 3 bases from V and 3 bases from J, with 13 bases in between. In DNA, the CDR3 is TGTGCCAGCAGTTTTCTCCAGGGGAGGACAGATACGCAGTATTTT. It yields the protein CASSFLQGRTDTQYF.

Here the CDR3 DNA reads TGTGCCAGCAGAACGGGACAAAGGGAAAAACTGTTTTTT. This gives the protein CASRTGQREKLFF. This chain uses TRBV6-5 with TRBJ1-4; D is possibly TRBD1 (6 bases). V lost 6 bases and J lost 8, with 13 bases in between. CDR3 length: 13 residues. Looked up from germline, CDR1 is MNHEY and CDR2 is SVGAGI.

This clone was detected only once. The gene calls are TRBV10-3 and TRBJ2-2, with D unclear. Germline V gives CDR1 ENHRY, CDR2 SYGVKD. V was shortened by 2 bases and J by 6 bases, with 7 bases between the two germline ends. The CDR3 length is 13 residues. CDR3 nucleotides: TGTGCCATCAGTGAGCCACTCCCCGGGGAGCTGTTTTTT. Translating it yields CAISEPLPGELFF.

The chain is built from TRBV5-4 and TRBJ2-3; D is possibly TRBD2 (6 bases). The CDR3 consists of 14 residues. Trimming shortened V by 2 bases and J by 5 bases, and 12 bases separated the two germline ends. Germline V CDR1 and CDR2: SGHNT, YYREEE (reference sequence). The CDR3: CASSFGGARDTQYF. DNA of the CDR3: TGTGCCAGCAGCTTCGGAGGGGCGAGAGATACGCAGTATTTT.

This sequence joins TRBV5-1 and TRBJ2-3; a weak D match, TRBD1 (6 bases). The CDR3 totals 16 residues. Germline V lookup: CDR1 SGHRS, CDR2 YFSETQ. Trimming pared 3 bases from V and 3 bases from J, leaving 17 bases between. CDR3: CASSSGYRARTDTQYF. The DNA of the CDR3 is TGCGCCAGCAGCTCGGGCTACAGGGCGCGGACAGATACGCAGTATTTT. Looking up the rest from reference TRBV5-1 and TRBJ2-3 gives the full variable domain: KAGVTQTPRYLIKTRGQQVTLSCSPISGHRSVSWYQQTPGQGLQFLFEYFSETQRNKGNFPGRFSGRQFSNSRSEMNVSTLELGDSALYLCASSSGYRARTDTQYFGPGTRLTVL.

This clone appeared a single time. The chain recombines TRBV30 with TRBJ1-2; D is undetermined. Per germline, CDR1 GTSNPN and CDR2 SVGIG (reference sequence). The CDR3 runs 12 residues. Trimming stripped 5 bases from V and 8 bases from J, with 15 bases between. The CDR3 coding sequence is TGTGCCTGGGGAAGGTGGGGAAGCGGCTACACCTTC. The encoded protein is CAWGRWGSGYTF.

This clone was observed a few times. CDR3 DNA: TGTGCCAGCAGCCATAGGGAAGGGGACTATGGCTACACCTTC. Its protein product is CASSHREGDYGYTF. The J gene is TRBJ1-2, the V gene TRBV14, with a tentative D call TRBD1 (5 bases). Germline V gives CDR1 SGHDN, CDR2 FVKESK. The CDR3 runs 14 residues. Between the trimmed V and J ends, which lost 3 bases and 3 bases, there was a span of 11 bases.

The chain employs TRBV4-2 and TRBJ2-2; possibly TRBD1 for D (6 bases). V lost 5 bases and J lost 5, with 15 bases in between. Germline V CDR1 and CDR2: LGHNA, YNFKEQ. CDR3 length: 15 amino acids. The CDR3 sequence is CASSKTQGRTGELFF. Written as DNA, the CDR3 is TGTGCCAGCAGCAAAACACAGGGAAGGACCGGGGAGCTGTTTTTT.

In the case of this clone: Distinct nucleotide sequences in the sample also encode this CDR3. The J gene is TRBJ1-4, the V gene TRBV27; D is ambiguous. Trimming left V 5 bases short and J 2 bases short, with 9 bases between. The length of the CDR3 is 14 residues. Germline values: CDR1 MNHEY, CDR2 SMNVEV (reference sequence). The DNA for the CDR3 is TGTGCCAGCAGTCTTAGAGGGACTAATGAAAAACTGTTTTTT. Encoded protein: CASSLRGTNEKLFF.

A word on this clone: The sample contains more than one DNA sequence encoding this CDR3. The V and J genes are TRBV6-5 and TRBJ2-7; 9 bases line up with TRBD1. CDR1 is MNHEY and CDR2 is SVGAGI in the germline V gene. With 2 bases clipped from V and 3 bases from J, the junction kept 2 bases outside the gene matches. The CDR3 is 14 amino acids. DNA of the CDR3: TGTGCCAGCAGTTACAGGGACAGGGACTACGAGCAGTACTTC. This sequence encodes CASSYRDRDYEQYF.

The chain combines TRBV2 with TRBJ1-5; D gene uncertain. The CDR3 sequence is 14 residues long. Germline assignment: CDR1 SNHLY and CDR2 FYNNEI. The V and J ends lost 5 bases and 5 bases respectively, with 13 bases between them. Here the CDR3 DNA reads TGTGCCAGCAGTCTTGCCTCGGGGTATCAGCCCCAGCATTTT. This codes for CASSLASGYQPQHF.

V gene TRBV5-1 combines with J gene TRBJ1-4, with 7 positions matching TRBD1. Trimming took 5 bases from V and 6 from J; bases not matched to a gene: 16. This CDR3 contains 17 residues. Looked up from germline, CDR1 is SGHRS and CDR2 is YFSETQ. The CDR3 loop is CASRTGTDFTIYEKLFF. The CDR3 nucleotides are TGCGCCAGCAGAACCGGGACAGACTTCACCATTTATGAAAAACTGTTTTTT.

CDR3 amino acids: CASDSSGSSYEQYF. In nucleotides, the CDR3 is TGTGCCAGCGACTCATCGGGGAGCTCCTACGAGCAGTACTTC. V and J are TRBV28 and TRBJ2-7, with D possibly TRBD2 on 5 matching bases. The CDR3 spans 14 residues. The V end was cut by 8 bases, the J end by 0 bases, with 14 bases between. Germline V gene lookup returns CDR1 MDHEN and CDR2 SYDVKM.

As concerns this clone: In the same sample, other DNA sequences code for this CDR3. The chain links TRBV29-1 to TRBJ1-2; D uncertain. CDR1 and CDR2 (germline): SQVTM, ANQGSEA. CDR3 length: 11 residues. Trimming left V 2 bases short and J 1 base short, with 2 bases between. The CDR3 reads CSVEFNYGYTF. In DNA form, the CDR3 reads TGCAGCGTTGAATTTAACTATGGCTACACCTTC.

The chain has TRBV9 and TRBJ2-1; the match to TRBD2 covers 9 bases. This CDR3 is 17 amino acids long. V was clipped by 4 bases and J by 7 bases; unmatched bases: 15. Germline CDR1 SGDLS, CDR2 YYNGEE. The CDR3 is CASSPQAGTSSRNEQFF. In DNA, the CDR3 is TGTGCCAGCAGCCCCCAGGCAGGGACTAGCAGTAGGAATGAGCAGTTCTTC. The entire variable domain, with the rest obtained from reference TRBV9 and TRBJ2-1, is as follows: DSGVTQTPKHLITATGQRVTLRCSPRSGDLSVYWYQQSLDQGLQFLIQYYNGEERAKGNILERFSAQQFPDLHSELNLSSLELGDSALYFCASSPQAGTSSRNEQFFGPGTRLTVL.

The chain is built from TRBV5-1 and TRBJ1-4; D perhaps matches TRBD1 (6 bases). The CDR3 length is 15 residues. V shed 0 bases and J shed 6 bases, with 12 bases lying between them. Germline-derived CDR1 and CDR2 are SGHRS and YFSETQ. As DNA, the CDR3 is TGCGCCAGCAGCTTGGATGCAGGGGTTGATGAAAAACTGTTTTTT. Translated, it gives CASSLDAGVDEKLFF.

The chain uses TRBV7-6 and TRBJ1-1; 9 positions match TRBD1. The length of the CDR3 is 16 residues. Per the germline V gene, CDR1 is SGHVS and CDR2 is FNYEAQ. Trimming removed 1 base from V and 7 bases from J; junction bases left unmatched: 10. The CDR3 DNA sequence: TGTGCCAGCAGCTTAGATCCGGGACAGGGCAGCGGTGAAGCTTTCTTT. Its translation: CASSLDPGQGSGEAFF.

The chain recombines TRBV5-4 with TRBJ2-5; tentatively, D is TRBD1 or TRBD2 (6 bases each). The CDR3 is made up of 16 amino acids. V was trimmed by 4 bases and J by 1 base, leaving 17 bases between them. Germline CDR1 SGHNT, CDR2 YYREEE (reference sequence). CDR3 residues: CASSQGGRDIQETQYF. The CDR3 DNA sequence: TGTGCCAGCAGCCAGGGAGGCAGGGACATCCAAGAGACCCAGTACTTC.

The CDR3 loop reads CASSYGDRAHEQFF. The DNA for the CDR3 is TGTGCCAGCAGCTATGGGGACAGGGCCCATGAGCAGTTCTTC. The V call is TRBV6-6, the J call TRBJ2-1; 9 positions match TRBD1. Germline V lookup: CDR1 MNHNY, CDR2 SVGAGI (reference sequence). Trimming took 6 bases from V and 8 from J; bases not matched to a gene: 8. There are 14 residues in the CDR3.

The chain carries TRBV7-3 and TRBJ2-1, with a weak D call TRBD1 (5 bases). Between the trimmed V and J ends, which lost 2 bases and 7 bases, there was a span of 12 bases. Germline V lookup: CDR1 SGHTA, CDR2 FQGTGA. CDR3 length equals 14 residues. In DNA, the CDR3 is TGTGCCAGCAGCTTACTTTCACAGGAGAATGAGCAGTTCTTC. As protein: CASSLLSQENEQFF.

In DNA form, the CDR3 reads TGCAGCGTACTCCGCGGGACTTTAGAGACCCAGTACTTC. Protein product: CSVLRGTLETQYF. This chain connects TRBV29-1 to TRBJ2-5; D perhaps matches TRBD2 (6 bases). CDR1 and CDR2 (germline): SQVTM, ANQGSEA. The V end lost 6 bases, the J end lost 4 bases, and 15 bases lay between the germline ends. This CDR3 has 13 amino acids.

The chain is built from TRBV11-2 and TRBJ2-5; D might be TRBD1 (5 bases). Trimming took 3 bases from V and 1 from J, leaving 15 bases between them. Germline V CDR1 and CDR2: SGHAT, FQNNGV. This CDR3 is built from 16 residues. CDR3 residues: CASSLQGRVGQETQYF. The CDR3 coding sequence is TGTGCCAGCAGCTTGCAGGGTCGAGTGGGCCAAGAGACCCAGTACTTC. Together with reference TRBV11-2 and TRBJ2-5, the CDR3 gives the full variable domain: EAGVAQSPRYKIIEKRQSVAFWCNPISGHATLYWYQQILGQGPKLLIQFQNNGVVDDSQLPKDRFSAERLKGVDSTLKIQPAKLEDSAVYLCASSLQGRVGQETQYFGPGTRLLVL.

This clone was recorded only once. The chain carries TRBV5-1 and TRBJ2-1, with 7 bases lining up with TRBD1. CDR3 length: 16 amino acids. The trim removed 1 base at V and 7 bases at J, leaving 11 bases unmatched. Germline CDR1 is SGHRS and CDR2 is YFSETQ. DNA of the CDR3: TGCGCCAGCAGCTTGACCCCCGACAGGGTTGGTAATGAGCAGTTCTTC. Amino acids: CASSLTPDRVGNEQFF.

V usage is TRBV5-4 and J usage is TRBJ1-2; D perhaps matches TRBD1 (5 bases). Germline V gene data show CDR1 as SGHNT and CDR2 as YYREEE (reference sequence). Trimming removed 0 bases from V and 6 bases from J, with 18 bases in between. This CDR3 comprises 16 residues. The CDR3 DNA follows: TGTGCCAGCAGCTTGGTCGCCAGGGATAGTGGGCATGGCTACACCTTC. It is translated as CASSLVARDSGHGYTF.

The chain combines TRBV6-5 with TRBJ1-2; no definite D call. Deletions cut 6 bases from V and 0 bases from J, with 11 bases between. This CDR3 is 14 amino acids long. Looked up from germline, CDR1 is MNHEY and CDR2 is SVGAGI. CDR3 sequence reads: CASSPLAANYGYTF. CDR3 sequence (DNA): TGTGCCAGCAGCCCACTAGCTGCTAACTATGGCTACACCTTC.

J is TRBJ2-1 and V is TRBV9; D not resolved. The germline gives CDR1 SGDLS, CDR2 YYNGEE. This CDR3 has 16 amino acids. V was clipped by 0 bases and J by 2 bases, with 12 bases between them. The DNA for the CDR3 is TGTGCCAGCAGCGTAGGAAACGGGCCCCCCTACAATGAGCAGTTCTTC. Residues: CASSVGNGPPYNEQFF.

This rearrangement joins TRBV28 to TRBJ1-1; D is unresolved. Germline V lookup: CDR1 MDHEN, CDR2 SYDVKM. V lost 5 bases and J 4 bases, leaving 8 bases between the germline ends. The CDR3 sequence is 12 residues long. The CDR3 DNA reads TGTGCCAGCAGTCTAACGGTCACTGAAGCTTTCTTT. It is translated as CASSLTVTEAFF.